The source of this TCR beta chain is a study of patients and donors after allogeneic stem cell transplantation. The CDR3 loop spans 17 amino acids. The V gene end was trimmed by 4 bases and the J gene end by 6 bases; junction bases not matched to a gene: 13. The germline CDR1 and CDR2 sequences are SEHNR and FQNEAQ (reference sequence). This clonotype was counted between two and nine times. In TCRdb, the RT-PCR reads were re-called with MiXCR into one record per CDR3 protein. Here the sample spans about a million distinct CDR3 sequences, more than 15% being singletons. The source of this sequence is a human donor who was either an allogeneic HSCT recipient or a stem cell or donor lymphocyte infusion donor (not recorded which). It is not recorded whose cells these are; they may come from a transplant donor. Sequencing used blood, either unsorted or a sorted T cell fraction (not recorded which). The chain recombines TRBV7-9 with TRBJ1-5; 9 nucleotides agree with TRBD1. The CDR3 nucleotides read TGTGCCAGCAGCTCTACAGGGGGCCCATATAAGGGTCAGCCCCAGCATTTT. Protein product: CASSSTGGPYKGQPQHF.